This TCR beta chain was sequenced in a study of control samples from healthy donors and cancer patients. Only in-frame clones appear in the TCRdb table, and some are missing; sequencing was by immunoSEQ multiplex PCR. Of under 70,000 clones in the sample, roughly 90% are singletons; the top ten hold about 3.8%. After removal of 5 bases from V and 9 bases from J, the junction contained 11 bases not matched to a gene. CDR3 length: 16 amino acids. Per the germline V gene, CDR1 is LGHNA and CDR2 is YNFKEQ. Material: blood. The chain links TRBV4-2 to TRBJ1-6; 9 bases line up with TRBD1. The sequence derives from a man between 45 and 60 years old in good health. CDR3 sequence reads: CASSLRDRDDGSPLHF. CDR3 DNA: TGTGCCAGCAGCTTACGGGACAGGGACGATGGTTCACCCCTCCACTTT.